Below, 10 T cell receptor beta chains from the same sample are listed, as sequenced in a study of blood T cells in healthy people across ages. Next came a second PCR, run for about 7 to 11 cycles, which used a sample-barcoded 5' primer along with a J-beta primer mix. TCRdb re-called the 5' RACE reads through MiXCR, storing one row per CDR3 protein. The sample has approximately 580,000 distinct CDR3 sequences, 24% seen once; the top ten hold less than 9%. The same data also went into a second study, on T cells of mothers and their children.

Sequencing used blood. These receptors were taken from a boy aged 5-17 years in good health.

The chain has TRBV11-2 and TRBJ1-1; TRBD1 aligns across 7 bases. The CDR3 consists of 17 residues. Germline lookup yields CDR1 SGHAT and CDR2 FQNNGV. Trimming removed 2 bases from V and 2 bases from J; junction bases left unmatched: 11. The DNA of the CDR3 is TGTGCCAGCAGCTTACGCCGACGAGACAGGGTAAACACTGAAGCTTTCTTT. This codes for CASSLRRRDRVNTEAFF.

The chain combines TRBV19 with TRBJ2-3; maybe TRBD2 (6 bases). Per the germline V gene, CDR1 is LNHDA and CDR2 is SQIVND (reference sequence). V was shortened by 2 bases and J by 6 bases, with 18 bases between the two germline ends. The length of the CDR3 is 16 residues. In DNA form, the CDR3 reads TGTGCCAGTAGTATATCGGGAGCTCAGGTGGGGGATACGCAGTATTTT. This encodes CASSISGAQVGDTQYF.

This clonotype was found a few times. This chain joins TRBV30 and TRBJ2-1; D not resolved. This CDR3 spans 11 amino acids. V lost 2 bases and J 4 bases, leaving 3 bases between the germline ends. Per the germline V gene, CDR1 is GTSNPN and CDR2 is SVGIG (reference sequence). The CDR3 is CAWSPYNEQFF. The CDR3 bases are TGTGCCTGGAGTCCTTACAATGAGCAGTTCTTC.

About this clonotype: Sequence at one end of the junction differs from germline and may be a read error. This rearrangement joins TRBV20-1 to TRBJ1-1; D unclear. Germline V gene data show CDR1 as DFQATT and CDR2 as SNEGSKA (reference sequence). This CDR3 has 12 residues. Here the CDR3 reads CSADPGFTEASF. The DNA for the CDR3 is TGCAGTGCTGACCCCGGGTTCACTGAAGCTTCCTTT.

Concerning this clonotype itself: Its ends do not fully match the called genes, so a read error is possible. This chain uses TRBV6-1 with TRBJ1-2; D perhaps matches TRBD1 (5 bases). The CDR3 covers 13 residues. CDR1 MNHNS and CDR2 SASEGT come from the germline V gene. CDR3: CASRRGILYGNTF. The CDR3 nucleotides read TGTGCCAGCAGGCGGGGGATCCTCTATGGCAACACCTTC.

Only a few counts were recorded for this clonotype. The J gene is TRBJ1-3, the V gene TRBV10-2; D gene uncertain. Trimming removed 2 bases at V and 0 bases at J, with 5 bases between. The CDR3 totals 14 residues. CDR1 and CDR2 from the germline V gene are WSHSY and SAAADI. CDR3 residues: CASSETGSGNTIYF. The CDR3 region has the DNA TGCGCCAGCAGTGAGACGGGCTCTGGAAACACCATATATTTT.

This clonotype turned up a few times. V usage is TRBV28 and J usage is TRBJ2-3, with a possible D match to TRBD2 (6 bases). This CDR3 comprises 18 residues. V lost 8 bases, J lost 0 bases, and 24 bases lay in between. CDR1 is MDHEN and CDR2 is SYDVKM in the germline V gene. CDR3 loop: CASGGGVESGRSTDTQYF. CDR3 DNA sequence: TGTGCCAGCGGGGGTGGCGTTGAAAGCGGGCGCAGCACAGATACGCAGTATTTT.

The CDR3 reads CASSARQGSNQPQHF. In nucleotides, the CDR3 is TGTGCCAGCAGCGCCCGACAGGGGAGCAATCAGCCCCAGCATTTT. The chain joins TRBV3-1 to TRBJ1-5; TRBD1 aligns across 8 bases. The CDR3 consists of 15 residues. The V segment lost 5 bases and the J segment 1 base; nucleotides outside the gene matches: 4. Germline-derived CDR1 and CDR2 are LGHDT and YNNKEL (reference sequence).

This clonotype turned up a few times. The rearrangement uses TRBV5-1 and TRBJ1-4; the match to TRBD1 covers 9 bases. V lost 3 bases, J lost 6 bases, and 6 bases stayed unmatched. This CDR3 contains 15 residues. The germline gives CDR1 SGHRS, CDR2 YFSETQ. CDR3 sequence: CASSSSGTGHEKLFF. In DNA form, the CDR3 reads TGCGCCAGCAGCTCCTCCGGGACAGGGCATGAAAAACTGTTTTTT. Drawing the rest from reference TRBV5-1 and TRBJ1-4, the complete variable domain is KAGVTQTPRYLIKTRGQQVTLSCSPISGHRSVSWYQQTPGQGLQFLFEYFSETQRNKGNFPGRFSGRQFSNSRSEMNVSTLELGDSALYLCASSSSGTGHEKLFFGSGTQLSVL.

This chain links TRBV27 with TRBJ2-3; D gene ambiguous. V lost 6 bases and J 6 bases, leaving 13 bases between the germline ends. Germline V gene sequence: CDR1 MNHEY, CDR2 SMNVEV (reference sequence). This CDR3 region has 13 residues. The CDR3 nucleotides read TGTGCCAGCAGGACGACCGTGGCGGATACGCAGTATTTT. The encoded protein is CASRTTVADTQYF.